This TCR beta chain was captured in a study of blood T cells in healthy people across ages. Together with a sample-barcoded 5' primer, a J-beta primer mix was included in a second PCR lasting about 7 to 11 cycles. MiXCR, run by TCRdb on the 5' RACE reads, gives a single entry per CDR3 protein. This table holds over 1,300,000 distinct CDR3 sequences, around 55% found once. J was trimmed by 7 bases and V by 5 bases; bases with no gene match: 11. The CDR3 runs 17 residues. Looked up from germline, CDR1 is SEHNR and CDR2 is FQNEAQ (reference sequence). V is TRBV7-9 and J is TRBJ1-6, with 10 bases identical to TRBD1. What was sequenced was blood. The TCR originated in a man aged 18 to 29 in good health. The CDR3 sequence: CASSLYQGTGENSPLHF. The CDR3 DNA sequence: TGTGCCAGCAGCCTTTACCAAGGGACAGGGGAGAATTCACCCCTCCACTTT.